One sample yielded the 32 T cell receptor beta chains listed below, sequenced in a study of identical twins. A single record per CDR3 protein comes from TCRdb applying MiXCR to the 5' RACE reads. Seen here are fewer than 250,000 distinct CDR3 sequences, around 8% observed once, and the top ten hold 1.9%. The sample also formed part of further work on yellow fever vaccine responses in identical twins.

Sequencing input: memory (CD45RO+) T cells sorted from blood. These receptors came from a woman aged 18-35 years in good health.

This clonotype was seen at least ten times. The V call is TRBV12-3 or TRBV12-4, the J call TRBJ2-5, with unresolved D. The CDR3 covers 12 residues. Deletions cut 1 base from V and 2 bases from J, with 2 bases between. The CDR3 bases are TGTGCCAGCAGTTTAGGGCAAGAGACCCAGTACTTC. Translated, it gives CASSLGQETQYF.

This clonotype showed up many times. The rearrangement joins TRBV12-3 or TRBV12-4 to TRBJ1-1; TRBD1 is a possible D gene (5 bases). CDR3 size: 13 residues. V gave up 5 bases and J gave up 5 bases, with 12 bases separating them. CDR3 DNA sequence: TGTGCCAGCAGTCCCAAAAGGGGAACTGAAGCTTTCTTT. It codes for CASSPKRGTEAFF.

This chain uses TRBV21-1 with TRBJ2-5; the DNA was not used to check the table's D call, TRBD2. TRBV21-1 is noted as a pseudogene. This CDR3 spans 16 amino acids. The CDR3 nucleotides are TGTGCCAGCAGCAGACCCTCCCCTACAGGGGTAGAGACCCAGTACTTC. Its protein is CASSRPSPTGVETQYF.

This clonotype has ten or more counts. J is TRBJ2-2 and V is TRBV12-3 or TRBV12-4; D gene ambiguous. The CDR3 has 15 residues. V was shortened by 4 bases and J by 1 base, with 10 bases between the two germline ends. The CDR3 nucleotides read TGTGCCAGCAGTTCCCAGCTGGGGAACACCGGGGAGCTGTTTTTT. Protein: CASSSQLGNTGELFF.

This clonotype was detected ten times or more. V and J are TRBV20-1 and TRBJ2-1; unclear D gene. The CDR3 runs to 15 residues. Germline assignment: CDR1 DFQATT and CDR2 SNEGSKA (reference sequence). V was clipped by 3 bases and J by 0 bases, with 12 bases between them. The CDR3 bases are TGCAGTGCTAGGATAGACCGGAGCTCCTACAATGAGCAGTTCTTC. Translation: CSARIDRSSYNEQFF.

The J gene is TRBJ2-7, the V gene TRBV10-1; TRBD1 matches at 9 bases. The CDR3 runs to 13 residues. Trimming at V came to 8 bases and at J to 4 bases, leaving 6 bases not matched to a gene. Germline loops: CDR1 WNHNN, CDR2 SYGVQD (reference sequence). CDR3 sequence reads: CASSGQGLYEQYF. The CDR3 DNA follows: TGCGCCAGCTCCGGACAGGGGTTATACGAGCAGTACTTC.

This chain uses TRBV12-3 or TRBV12-4 with TRBJ1-1; D is undetermined. This CDR3 region has 13 residues. V lost 5 bases and J lost 1, with 8 bases in between. Here the CDR3 reads CASSPSPNTEAFF. The CDR3 DNA is TGTGCCAGCAGTCCGAGTCCGAACACTGAAGCTTTCTTT.

This chain uses TRBV3-1 with TRBJ2-2, with 7 bases that match TRBD1. V lost 4 bases, J lost 5 bases, and 10 bases stayed unmatched. This CDR3 contains 16 residues. CDR1 and CDR2 (germline): LGHDT, YNNKEL (reference sequence). CDR3 coding DNA: TGTGCCAGCAGCCTCTCGACAGGGAGAGGTACCGGGGAGCTGTTTTTT. This sequence encodes CASSLSTGRGTGELFF.

The chain has TRBV3-1 and TRBJ2-5; 9 nucleotides agree with TRBD2. After removal of 3 bases from V and 9 bases from J, the junction contained 11 bases not matched to a gene. There are 15 residues in the CDR3. CDR1 is LGHDT and CDR2 is YNNKEL in the germline V gene (reference sequence). The CDR3 DNA is TGTGCCAGCAGCCACGTAGCGGGGGCACTCGGGTCCCAGTACTTC. It codes for CASSHVAGALGSQYF.

This clonotype appeared a few times. This chain links TRBV6-1 with TRBJ2-7; 8 bases fit TRBD2. The germline CDR1 and CDR2 sequences are MNHNS and SASEGT. V shed 7 bases, J shed 0 bases, and the junction held 8 bases outside the gene matches. CDR3 length: 15 residues. CDR3 loop: CASTTGGDSSYEQYF. The CDR3 region has the DNA TGTGCCAGCACCACCGGGGGGGATAGCTCCTACGAGCAGTACTTC.

This chain uses TRBV27 with TRBJ2-2; D is undetermined. V was pared by 5 bases and J by 5 bases, with 9 bases between. The CDR3 length is 13 residues. CDR1 is MNHEY and CDR2 is SMNVEV in the germline V gene (reference sequence). The CDR3 reads CASSLKMTGELFF. CDR3 coding DNA: TGTGCCAGCAGTCTGAAGATGACCGGGGAGCTGTTTTTT.

V is TRBV20-1 and J is TRBJ2-7; possible D gene TRBD1, 5 bases. Germline V CDR1 and CDR2: DFQATT, SNEGSKA (reference sequence). The CDR3 is made up of 13 amino acids. V was shortened by 4 bases and J by 2 bases, with 12 bases between the two germline ends. CDR3 loop: CSAIPGWAYEQYF. The CDR3 DNA is TGCAGTGCTATTCCAGGGTGGGCCTACGAGCAGTACTTC.

This clonotype was recorded a few times. The rearrangement joins TRBV6-4 to TRBJ2-3; a possible D gene is TRBD1 (5 bases). The CDR3 runs 15 residues. The V end lost 0 bases, the J end lost 4 bases, and 11 bases lay between the germline ends. Germline CDR1 reads MRHNA; CDR2 reads SNTAGT. CDR3 loop: CASSDSIGAADTQYF. The CDR3 region has the DNA TGTGCCAGCAGTGACTCGATAGGGGCCGCAGATACGCAGTATTTT.

The chain combines TRBV18 with TRBJ2-7; 8 bases fit TRBD1. This CDR3 comprises 16 residues. V was clipped by 3 bases and J by 0 bases; unmatched bases: 7. Germline V lookup: CDR1 KGHSH, CDR2 LQKENI. The CDR3 DNA follows: TGTGCCAGCTCACCTCGGCAGGGGGCGAGCTCCTACGAGCAGTACTTC. Translated: CASSPRQGASSYEQYF.

This clonotype was seen repeatedly, ten times or more. The chain is built from TRBV6-1 and TRBJ2-1; no clear D. The germline V and J ends were trimmed by 6 bases and 2 bases, with 17 bases remaining between them. Germline CDR1 reads MNHNS; CDR2 reads SASEGT. This CDR3 region has 16 residues. CDR3 residues: CASSQGRTIAYNEQFF. The DNA for the CDR3 is TGTGCCAGCAGCCAAGGACGGACGATTGCCTACAATGAGCAGTTCTTC.

This clonotype appeared a few times. This chain links TRBV6-5 with TRBJ2-6; D perhaps matches TRBD2 (6 bases). This CDR3 region has 18 residues. Germline V gene data show CDR1 as MNHEY and CDR2 as SVGAGI. V dropped 0 bases and J dropped 0 bases, with 12 bases sitting between them. CDR3 coding DNA: TGTGCCAGCAGTTACTCGAGGACCGGGAGCTCTGGGGCCAACGTCCTGACTTTC. Residues: CASSYSRTGSSGANVLTF.

The sample holds a few counts of this clonotype. The chain joins TRBV10-3 to TRBJ1-2; 7 bases are a match to TRBD1. The CDR3 spans 13 residues. V was clipped by 6 bases and J by 8 bases; unmatched bases: 9. Germline V lookup: CDR1 ENHRY, CDR2 SYGVKD. In nucleotides, the CDR3 is TGTGCCATCAGGGCAGGGGGTGAAGGAGGCTACACCTTC. Translated, it gives CAIRAGGEGGYTF.

This clonotype was seen many times. The rearrangement links TRBV12-3 or TRBV12-4 to TRBJ1-1; TRBD1 agrees at 7 bases. V trimming: 5 bases; J trimming: 0 bases; junction bases outside the gene matches: 6. The CDR3 contains 15 residues. Written as DNA, the CDR3 is TGTGCCAGCAGTCTCACGGGACAGCTGAACACTGAAGCTTTCTTT. Its translation: CASSLTGQLNTEAFF.

This clonotype was seen repeatedly, ten times or more. This chain links TRBV28 with TRBJ2-1; D call uncertain. Germline CDR1 is MDHEN and CDR2 is SYDVKM. The CDR3 is 10 amino acids. Trimming took off 4 bases at V and 14 bases at J, with 9 bases between the two ends. For the CDR3, the DNA is TGTGCCAGCAGTTCGGGCCCGAAGTTCTTC. Amino acid sequence: CASSSGPKFF.

This clonotype has just a few counts. The chain recombines TRBV27 with TRBJ2-7; D gene uncertain. V lost 1 base to trimming and J lost 4 bases, with 8 bases between them. From germline, CDR1 is MNHEY and CDR2 SMNVEV (reference sequence). CDR3 size: 13 residues. The CDR3 loop reads CASSLFPLYEQYF. In DNA form, the CDR3 reads TGTGCCAGCAGTTTATTTCCACTATACGAGCAGTACTTC.

The chain combines TRBV10-3 with TRBJ2-7; the D call may be TRBD1 or TRBD2 (6 bases each). V was shortened by 0 bases and J by 2 bases, with 11 bases between the two germline ends. The CDR3 covers 15 residues. Germline values: CDR1 ENHRY, CDR2 SYGVKD. The CDR3 nucleotides are TGTGCCATCAGTGAGTCGGGGGGCCTAACCTACGAGCAGTACTTC. It codes for CAISESGGLTYEQYF.

The V call is TRBV11-2, the J call TRBJ2-1; 11 bases match TRBD2. Germline V gives CDR1 SGHAT, CDR2 FQNNGV. CDR3 length equals 17 residues. The trim removed 2 bases at V and 4 bases at J, leaving 7 bases unmatched. The CDR3 DNA reads TGTGCCAGCAGCTTAAGGGGGACTAGCGGAGGTTACAATGAGCAGTTCTTC. Translation: CASSLRGTSGGYNEQFF.

This clonotype was observed at least ten times. V is TRBV29-1 and J is TRBJ1-1; TRBD1 is a possible D gene (5 bases). The CDR3 is 14 amino acids. Germline-derived CDR1 and CDR2 are SQVTM and ANQGSEA. Trimming took off 3 bases at V and 4 bases at J, with 15 bases between the two ends. CDR3 loop: CSVEGGKGRTEAFF. CDR3 DNA: TGCAGCGTTGAGGGAGGGAAGGGACGCACTGAAGCTTTCTTT.

The rearrangement links TRBV6-4 to TRBJ2-6; TRBD2 matches 8 bases. With 0 bases clipped from V and 2 bases from J, the junction kept 0 bases outside the gene matches. Germline lookup yields CDR1 MRHNA and CDR2 SNTAGT. The CDR3 is made up of 16 amino acids. CDR3 nucleotide sequence: TGTGCCAGCAGTGACTCCGGGGGGGCTGGGGCCAACGTCCTGACTTTC. The encoded protein is CASSDSGGAGANVLTF.

This clonotype turned up a few times. The J gene is TRBJ2-7, the V gene TRBV20-1; D call uncertain. Germline-derived CDR1 and CDR2 are DFQATT and SNEGSKA (reference sequence). V was clipped by 6 bases and J by 2 bases, with 14 bases between them. CDR3 size: 13 residues. The CDR3 spells CSASLPGPYEQYF. The CDR3 region has the DNA TGCAGTGCCTCCCTCCCTGGGCCCTACGAGCAGTACTTC.

This clonotype has ten or more counts. The chain uses TRBV12-3 or TRBV12-4 and TRBJ2-7, with D possibly TRBD1 on 5 matching bases. CDR3 length equals 14 residues. Trimming removed 3 bases at V and 6 bases at J, with 15 bases between. CDR3 in amino acids: CASSLQGWVSEQYF. CDR3 coding DNA: TGTGCCAGCAGTTTGCAGGGATGGGTAAGCGAGCAGTACTTC.

The CDR3 bases are TGTGCCAGTAGTATATCGGCAGCGGATGGGACGCAGTATTTT. Its translation is CASSISAADGTQYF. The J gene is TRBJ2-3, the V gene TRBV19; a possible D gene is TRBD2 (5 bases). V was clipped by 2 bases and J by 9 bases, with 15 bases between them. Germline V lookup: CDR1 LNHDA, CDR2 SQIVND (reference sequence). The CDR3 sequence is 14 residues long. Using reference TRBV19 and TRBJ2-3 for the parts outside the CDR3, the full variable domain is DGGITQSPKYLFRKEGQNVTLSCEQNLNHDAMYWYRQDPGQGLRLIYYSQIVNDFQKGDIAEGYSVSREKKESFPLTVTSAQKNPTAFYLCASSISAADGTQYFGPGTRLTVL.

This clonotype was seen many times. V is TRBV4-1 and J is TRBJ2-2, with D possibly TRBD2 on 6 matching bases. Germline lookup yields CDR1 MGHRA and CDR2 YSYEKL. This CDR3 contains 16 residues. Trimming removed 4 bases at V and 4 bases at J, with 16 bases between. This CDR3 reads CASSPGRGTGTGELFF. DNA for the CDR3: TGCGCCAGCAGCCCGGGACGGGGGACGGGCACCGGGGAGCTGTTTTTT.

This clonotype was recorded at least ten times. The CDR3, as DNA: TGTGCCAGCAGGGAGGACTGGGTCCAAGGAAACACCATATATTTT. This translates into CASREDWVQGNTIYF. The V call is TRBV12-3 or TRBV12-4, the J call TRBJ1-3; no firm D call. The CDR3 sequence is 15 residues long. V gave up 6 bases and J gave up 4 bases, with 16 bases separating them.

In its sample, this clonotype was seen a few times. V usage is TRBV19 and J usage is TRBJ2-3; D uncertain. V dropped 4 bases and J dropped 4 bases, with 12 bases sitting between them. Germline CDR1 reads LNHDA; CDR2 reads SQIVND (reference sequence). This CDR3 spans 14 amino acids. This chain's CDR3 is CASSTVQESDTQYF. CDR3 bases: TGTGCCAGTAGTACCGTCCAGGAGTCAGATACGCAGTATTTT.

This clonotype was found many times. In DNA form, the CDR3 reads TGCGCCAGCAGCTTAACTAGCGAGCCCTACAATGAGCAGTTCTTC. Translated, it gives CASSLTSEPYNEQFF. The chain couples TRBV5-1 to TRBJ2-1, with 7 bases fitting TRBD2. From germline, CDR1 is SGHRS and CDR2 YFSETQ. The junction had 4 bases not matched to a gene; V was cut back by 2 bases and J by 2 bases. The CDR3 has 15 amino acids.

This rearrangement joins TRBV28 to TRBJ2-2, with 9 bases fitting TRBD2. The CDR3 totals 16 residues. V trimming: 8 bases; J trimming: 6 bases; junction bases outside the gene matches: 13. CDR1 is MDHEN and CDR2 is SYDVKM in the germline V gene. The CDR3 DNA sequence: TGTGCCAGCCAGAGAGATAGCGGGAGTGGATCCGGGGAGCTGTTTTTT. Translating it yields CASQRDSGSGSGELFF. Complete variable domain (other parts from reference TRBV28 and TRBJ2-2): DVKVTQSSRYLVKRTGEKVFLECVQDMDHENMFWYRQDPGLGLRLIYFSYDVKMKEKGDIPEGYSVSREKKERFSLILESASTNQTSMYLCASQRDSGSGSGELFFGEGSRLTVL.